This T cell receptor beta chain was identified during a study of shared clonotypes between healthy human individuals. This clone has more than one count but fewer than ten. Distinct nucleotide sequences in the sample also encode this CDR3. The germline V gene encodes CDR1 SGHNT and CDR2 YENEEA. V was pared by 0 bases and J by 4 bases, with 16 bases between. This CDR3 contains 17 residues. In the study's own analysis: ImmunoSEQ output lacked quality scores and full-length reads, limiting matched filtering. TCRdb's copy holds only in-frame clones and misses some; the assay was immunoSEQ multiplex PCR. That table gives V, J and clone size, and the DNA gave D and trimming. The data contain almost 750,000 clones, just under 75% of them singletons. Into CD45RA+ naive and CD45RA-negative memory subsets, the CD4+ cells were split.

Sequencing was performed on memory CD4+ T cells sorted from blood. Subset specified: CD45RA-negative fraction. This receptor was taken from a woman in her twenties or thirties in good health. The rearrangement joins TRBV11-3 to TRBJ2-1; possibly TRBD2 for D (6 bases). This CDR3 is CASSLESGVGGYNEQFF. The CDR3, as DNA: TGTGCCAGCAGCTTAGAGTCGGGGGTTGGAGGTTACAATGAGCAGTTCTTC.